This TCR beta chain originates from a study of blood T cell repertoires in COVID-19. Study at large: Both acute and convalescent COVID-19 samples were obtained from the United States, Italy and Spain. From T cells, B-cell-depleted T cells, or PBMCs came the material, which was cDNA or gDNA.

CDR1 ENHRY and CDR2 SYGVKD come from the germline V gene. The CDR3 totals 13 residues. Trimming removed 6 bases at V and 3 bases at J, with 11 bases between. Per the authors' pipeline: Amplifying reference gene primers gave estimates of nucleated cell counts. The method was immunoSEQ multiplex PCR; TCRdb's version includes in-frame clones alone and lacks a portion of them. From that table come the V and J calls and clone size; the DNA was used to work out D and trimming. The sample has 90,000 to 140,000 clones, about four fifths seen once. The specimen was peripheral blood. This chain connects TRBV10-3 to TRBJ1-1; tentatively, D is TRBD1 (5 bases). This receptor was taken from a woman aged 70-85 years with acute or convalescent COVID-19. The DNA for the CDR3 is TGTGCCATCAGCCCCCCGGGGGACACTGAAGCTTTCTTT. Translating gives CAISPPGDTEAFF.